The clone carrying this T cell receptor (beta chain) has at least ten counts. Its specificity is not known. In TCRdb, the reads were re-called with MiXCR into one record per CDR3 protein. The table has about 160,000 distinct CDR3 sequences, about a fifth seen once. The sample originates from a study of T cell repertoires in cytomegalovirus infection. Study as a whole: CMV infection and matching HLA type were both indicated by public TCR beta signatures.

The clonotype originates from a human donor in good health (CMV status not recorded). Some clones in this sample may be carry-over from other donors' samples. The source was CD8+ T cells from cultured PBMCs, collected from culture after CMV antigen stimulation.

This CDR3 reads CASSWGSQGHQPQHF. The DNA for the CDR3 is TGTGCCAGCAGTTGGGGTTCACAGGGCCATCAGCCCCAGCATTTT. This sequence joins TRBV27 and TRBJ1-5, with D tentatively TRBD1 (6 bases). The V and J ends lost 4 bases and 5 bases respectively, with 15 bases between them. The CDR3 length is 15 residues. Germline values: CDR1 MNHEY, CDR2 SMNVEV (reference sequence).